The source of this T cell receptor beta chain is a study of blood T cell repertoires in COVID-19. In the original workflow: Researchers report that nucleated cell counts were estimated from reference gene primer amplification. Data came from immunoSEQ multiplex PCR; TCRdb stores just in-frame clones and leaves some out. V, J and clone size were drawn from that table, and D and trimming were deduced from the DNA. The sample lists a few hundred thousand clones; nearly 90% were seen once. V dropped 5 bases and J dropped 8; count of bases not matched to a gene: 12. This CDR3 comprises 15 residues. Germline lookup yields CDR1 LNHDA and CDR2 SQIVND (reference sequence).

The sample taken for sequencing was peripheral blood. The clonotype comes from a woman between 55 and 75 years old with COVID-19, enrolled during active disease. The V and J genes are TRBV19 and TRBJ1-2; 9 nucleotides line up with TRBD1. CDR3 loop: CASSGGTGMYEGYTF. CDR3 DNA sequence: TGTGCCAGTAGTGGAGGGACAGGGATGTACGAAGGCTACACCTTC.